This T cell receptor beta chain originates from a study of persistence of HIV-infected CD4 T cells. Within the sample, this clone is medium-sized. Its antigen is still unknown. General study results and limits: Degenerate expanded CDR3beta sequences were enriched among CMV- and Gag-responding cells.

V lost 6 bases and J lost 1; bases outside the gene matches: 2. The germline V gene has CDR1 SNHLY and CDR2 FYNNEI. This CDR3 contains 15 residues. The immunoSEQ assay was version 4, run in survey mode. Sequencing was performed with immunoSEQ multiplex PCR; in TCRdb, only in-frame clones are kept and a portion is missing. The sample has around 26,000 clones, under 80% seen once. Overlapping HIV-1 Gag 15-mer peptides at approximately 1 ug per peptide per mL were used. Sorting of responding CD4+ T cells relied on upregulated CD40 ligand together with CD69. Adults with HIV-1 started suppressive ART while chronically infected. Plasma HIV-1 RNA stayed below 50 copies/mL for at least 4 years.

The source material was CD4+ T cells sorted from PBMCs after roughly 18-hour stimulation, sampled from a patient who received antiretroviral therapy. V gene TRBV2 combines with J gene TRBJ2-2; TRBD1 matches at 10 bases. The sequence was obtained from an adult man with HIV who was CMV-seropositive. In DNA, the CDR3 is TGTGCCAGCAGGGGACAGGGGAGGAACACCGGGGAGCTGTTTTTT. Residues: CASRGQGRNTGELFF.